The 24 T cell receptor beta chains listed next were all sequenced from one sample in a study of vaccination and CD4 T cells after COVID-19. Treatment of the sample: approximately 9-day PBMC culture with coronavirus spike peptide pools or control peptides (ViraFEST assay). These TCRs' antigens remain unknown. Cultured CD4+ T cells had their DNA profiled by the Oncomine TCR Beta short-read assay. TCRdb itself ran the PCR reads through MiXCR, one entry per CDR3 protein. The data show 15,000 to 20,000 distinct CDR3 sequences, with more than 40% seen just once and roughly 4.2% held by the top ten. Sequencing used CD4+ T cells from blood, cultured in vitro. These TCRs come from a human donor who had recovered from COVID-19.

J is TRBJ1-3 and V is TRBV7-9; unclear D gene. Germline assignment: CDR1 SEHNR and CDR2 FQNEAQ (reference sequence). There are 13 residues in the CDR3. The V gene lost 8 bases and the J gene lost 2 bases, with 10 bases spanning the gap. The CDR3: CASSRSTGNTIYF. In DNA, the CDR3 is TGTGCCAGCTCGCGCAGCACTGGAAACACCATATATTTT.

This clonotype was counted only a few times. The CDR3 DNA sequence: TGTGCCGGCCAGGGACAGTCGAACACTGAAGCTTTCTTT. It is translated as CAGQGQSNTEAFF. V is TRBV30 and J is TRBJ1-1; 7 bases match TRBD1. Germline CDR1 and CDR2: GTSNPN and SVGIG (reference sequence). CDR3 length equals 13 residues. Trimming cost V 8 bases and J 1 base; bases outside gene matches: 7. Supplemented by reference TRBV30 and TRBJ1-1, the full variable domain reads SQTIHQWPATLVQPVGSPLSLECTVEGTSNPNLYWYRQAAGRGLQLLFYSVGIGQISSEVPQNLSASRPQDRQFILSSKKLLLSDSGFYLCAGQGQSNTEAFFGQGTRLTVV.

The chain couples TRBV12-3 or TRBV12-4 to TRBJ2-2; 7 nucleotides agree with TRBD1. This CDR3 spans 16 amino acids. The J segment lost 6 bases and the V segment lost 5 bases, leaving 12 bases of the junction unmatched. CDR3 loop: CASSRRGRGKAGELFF. CDR3 coding DNA: TGTGCCAGCAGTAGGCGTGGCAGGGGGAAGGCCGGGGAGCTGTTTTTT.

The chain links TRBV2 to TRBJ2-2; no firm D call. V was clipped by 4 bases and J by 6 bases, with 9 bases between them. The CDR3 covers 13 residues. The germline CDR1 and CDR2 sequences are SNHLY and FYNNEI. The DNA of the CDR3 is TGTGCCAGCAGTGGGTGGCCGTCCGGGGAGCTGTTTTTT. This encodes CASSGWPSGELFF.

The V gene is TRBV2, the J gene TRBJ1-1, with D maybe TRBD1 (6 bases). Deletions cut 2 bases from V and 9 bases from J, with 22 bases between. The CDR3 sequence is 16 residues long. Germline V gene data show CDR1 as SNHLY and CDR2 as FYNNEI. CDR3 DNA: TGTGCCAGCAGTGAAAGGGACACCTTAGGATCTAGGAAAGCTTTCTTT. Translated, it gives CASSERDTLGSRKAFF.

The V gene is TRBV11-3, the J gene TRBJ2-1; weak D call: TRBD2 (5 bases). The J call is in doubt because the DNA end fits TRBJ2-7 better. This CDR3 is 14 amino acids long. Germline V gives CDR1 SGHNT, CDR2 YENEEA. CDR3 residues: CASSLGGMIREQYF. The CDR3 DNA reads TGTGCCAGCAGCTTAGGAGGGATGATCCGCGAGCAGTACTTC.

This clonotype was counted between two and nine times. The chain uses TRBV20-1 and TRBJ1-2, with 7 positions matching TRBD1. Germline values: CDR1 DFQATT, CDR2 SNEGSKA (reference sequence). With 3 bases clipped from V and 7 bases from J, the junction kept 8 bases outside the gene matches. The CDR3 runs 13 residues. CDR3 DNA sequence: TGCAGTGCTAGGGGTCAGGGGGTTCCTGGCTACACCTTC. Translation: CSARGQGVPGYTF.

A few counts support this clonotype. This chain connects TRBV7-2 to TRBJ2-3; no clear D. The CDR3 has 13 amino acids. V gave up 2 bases and J gave up 6 bases, with 9 bases separating them. Germline assignment: CDR1 SGHTA and CDR2 FQGNSA. CDR3: CASSLWVWDTQYF. CDR3 coding DNA: TGTGCCAGCAGCTTATGGGTTTGGGATACGCAGTATTTT.

The V and J genes are TRBV6-5 and TRBJ2-1; tentative D call: TRBD2 (6 bases). The CDR3 is 16 amino acids. Deletions cut 0 bases from V and 0 bases from J, with 9 bases between. Per germline, CDR1 MNHEY and CDR2 SVGAGI. The CDR3 sequence is CASSYSGGYSYNEQFF. CDR3 DNA sequence: TGTGCCAGCAGTTACTCGGGGGGTTACTCCTACAATGAGCAGTTCTTC.

The chain joins TRBV7-2 to TRBJ1-5; D gene unclear. V was pared by 2 bases and J by 8 bases, with 16 bases between. The CDR3 loop spans 15 amino acids. Germline V gene sequence: CDR1 SGHTA, CDR2 FQGNSA. The DNA for the CDR3 is TGTGCCAGCAGCTTAATTTCCCAGTCCACGGAGCCCCAGCATTTT. Protein: CASSLISQSTEPQHF.

The genes are TRBV12-3 or TRBV12-4 and TRBJ1-2; D uncertain. Trimming left V 10 bases short and J 4 bases short, with 13 bases between. This CDR3 spans 12 amino acids. This chain's CDR3 is CATKESRYGYTF. The CDR3, as DNA: TGTGCCACCAAGGAGTCTCGCTATGGCTACACCTTC.

This rearrangement joins TRBV27 to TRBJ2-1; D is possibly TRBD2 (5 bases). V lost 3 bases to trimming and J lost 7 bases, with 16 bases between them. Germline V gene lookup returns CDR1 MNHEY and CDR2 SMNVEV (reference sequence). The CDR3 contains 15 residues. The CDR3 sequence: CASSLSMGEGNEQFF. CDR3 coding DNA: TGTGCCAGCAGTTTGTCAATGGGCGAGGGTAATGAGCAGTTCTTC.

This chain connects TRBV7-4 to TRBJ1-2; TRBD1 aligns across 7 bases. The CDR3 extends over 17 amino acids. The trim removed 5 bases at V and 0 bases at J, leaving 12 bases unmatched. Per germline, CDR1 SGHVT and CDR2 SQSDAQ. CDR3 amino acids: CASSVGGREIANYGYTF. CDR3 coding DNA: TGTGCCAGCAGCGTAGGGGGCAGGGAAATAGCTAACTATGGCTACACCTTC.

V and J are TRBV6-1 and TRBJ2-7; the match to TRBD1 covers 8 bases. The V gene's germline CDR1 is MNHNS and CDR2 SASEGT. After removal of 7 bases from V and 5 bases from J, the junction contained 4 bases not matched to a gene. This CDR3 has 12 residues. CDR3 amino acids: CASTTTGDEQYF. The CDR3 nucleotides read TGTGCCAGCACAACGACAGGGGACGAGCAGTACTTC.

V usage is TRBV21-1 and J usage is TRBJ2-7; the table's D call, TRBD1, was not checked against the DNA. TRBV21-1 is recorded as a pseudogene. The CDR3 is made up of 17 amino acids. The CDR3 sequence: CASSSLKRTAGSYEQYF. The CDR3 DNA is TGTGCCAGCAGCTCCCTGAAACGGACAGCGGGCTCCTACGAGCAGTACTTC.

V and J are TRBV5-8 and TRBJ2-3, with D uncertain. Germline V gene sequence: CDR1 SGHTS, CDR2 YDEGEE. The V end was cut by 2 bases, the J end by 2 bases, with 6 bases between. The CDR3 is 13 amino acids. The CDR3 spells CASSFSLTDTQYF. The CDR3 DNA follows: TGTGCCAGCAGCTTTTCCCTCACAGATACGCAGTATTTT.

This chain links TRBV18 with TRBJ2-1; D is possibly TRBD2 (5 bases). Germline-derived CDR1 and CDR2 are KGHSH and LQKENI. The CDR3 contains 14 residues. V was trimmed by 0 bases and J by 8 bases, leaving 11 bases between them. The CDR3 DNA reads as TGTGCCAGCTCACCACCGTCGGGATGGGATGAGCAGTTCTTC. Translation gives CASSPPSGWDEQFF. Full variable domain (outside the CDR3, taken from reference TRBV18 and TRBJ2-1): NAGVMQNPRHLVRRRGQEARLRCSPMKGHSHVYWYRQLPEEGLKFMVYLQKENIIDESGMPKERFSAEFPKEGPSILRIQQVVRGDSAAYFCASSPPSGWDEQFFGPGTRLTVL.

The chain couples TRBV10-3 to TRBJ1-2, with a possible D match to TRBD1 (5 bases). The CDR3 is 12 residues long. Germline CDR1 and CDR2: ENHRY and SYGVKD. V was cut by 10 bases and J by 0 bases, with 9 bases left in between. CDR3 bases: TGTGCCACTGGGGACCCTAACTATGGCTACACCTTC. The encoded protein is CATGDPNYGYTF.

This CDR3 reads CASSPPGAPNYGYTF. Written as DNA, the CDR3 is TGTGCCAGCTCACCACCGGGGGCGCCGAACTATGGCTACACCTTC. J is TRBJ1-2 and V is TRBV18; maybe TRBD1 (6 bases). Germline CDR1 is KGHSH and CDR2 is LQKENI. V lost 0 bases to trimming and J lost 2 bases, with 10 bases between them. This CDR3 has 15 amino acids. Full variable domain (remainder filled in from reference TRBV18 and TRBJ1-2): NAGVMQNPRHLVRRRGQEARLRCSPMKGHSHVYWYRQLPEEGLKFMVYLQKENIIDESGMPKERFSAEFPKEGPSILRIQQVVRGDSAAYFCASSPPGAPNYGYTFGSGTRLTVV.

A few counts support this clonotype. The J gene is TRBJ2-6, the V gene TRBV7-2; D may correspond to TRBD1 or TRBD2 (5 bases each). The V and J ends lost 7 bases and 12 bases respectively, with 16 bases between them. Germline values: CDR1 SGHTA, CDR2 FQGNSA. The CDR3 is 13 residues long. The DNA for the CDR3 is TGTGCCAGCAATCAGTTGGGGGTCGGCGTCCTGACTTTC. Its protein is CASNQLGVGVLTF.

This clonotype showed up just a few times. The chain uses TRBV7-3 and TRBJ2-5, with TRBD2 matching 8 bases. CDR3 length: 15 residues. The V gene end was trimmed by 5 bases and the J gene end by 2 bases; junction bases not matched to a gene: 7. Germline V lookup: CDR1 SGHTA, CDR2 FQGTGA. This chain's CDR3 is CASSLSGGPQETQYF. In DNA form, the CDR3 reads TGTGCCAGCAGCCTTTCGGGAGGGCCACAAGAGACCCAGTACTTC.

This clonotype was seen more than once but under ten times. V usage is TRBV4-1 and J usage is TRBJ2-1; TRBD2 aligns across 10 bases. The J segment lost 8 bases and the V segment lost 1 base, leaving 14 bases of the junction unmatched. This CDR3 is built from 18 residues. Germline-derived CDR1 and CDR2 are MGHRA and YSYEKL. DNA for the CDR3: TGCGCCAGCAGCCAAGCAGGACTATTAAGCGGGGGGGCCGATGAGCAGTTCTTC. Amino acid sequence: CASSQAGLLSGGADEQFF.

The chain carries TRBV20-1 and TRBJ2-3, with D unresolved. Deletions cut 3 bases from V and 4 bases from J, with 14 bases between. The germline CDR1 and CDR2 sequences are DFQATT and SNEGSKA (reference sequence). The CDR3 spans 14 residues. The CDR3 nucleotides read TGCAGTGCTAGGTTCAGGTTAAACGCAGATACGCAGTATTTT. Its protein product is CSARFRLNADTQYF.

V is TRBV12-3 or TRBV12-4 and J is TRBJ1-3; TRBD1 agrees at 8 bases. The CDR3 loop spans 15 amino acids. V dropped 2 bases and J dropped 3; count of bases not matched to a gene: 3. As DNA, the CDR3 is TGTGCCAGCAGTTTACCCAGGGGGCTTGGAAACACCATATATTTT. This codes for CASSLPRGLGNTIYF.